Listed here are 9 T cell receptor beta chains from one sample, sequenced in a study of T-cell memory formation after mild COVID-19. Using its own MiXCR run on the 5' RACE reads, TCRdb lists one record per CDR3 protein. The sample has just over 350,000 distinct CDR3 sequences, 13% to 15% seen once; the top ten hold 22%. The sample comprised PBMCs or a T cell subset sorted from them (not recorded which). The receptors were gathered from a man aged 18 to 30 who had mild COVID-19 (a few samples of this study predate the infection). Cell type and time point are not known.

The rearrangement links TRBV5-1 to TRBJ1-1; the D is unclear. The CDR3 is made up of 15 amino acids. CDR1 and CDR2 from the germline V gene are SGHRS and YFSETQ. V lost 0 bases, J lost 1 base, and 10 bases lay in between. The CDR3 protein is CASSLAVGSNTEAFF. CDR3 coding DNA: TGCGCCAGCAGCTTGGCCGTCGGCTCGAACACTGAAGCTTTCTTT.

This clonotype was picked up many times. V usage is TRBV28 and J usage is TRBJ2-1; 10 bases are a match to TRBD1. The CDR3 runs to 15 residues. Germline-derived CDR1 and CDR2 are MDHEN and SYDVKM. V trimming: 5 bases; J trimming: 6 bases; junction bases outside the gene matches: 7. In DNA, the CDR3 is TGTGCCAGCAGTCCCGGGACAGGGGACGCCAATGAGCAGTTCTTC. Translated: CASSPGTGDANEQFF.

In this sample, this clonotype turned up a few times. J is TRBJ2-2 and V is TRBV6-5; the D is unclear. CDR1 MNHEY and CDR2 SVGAGI come from the germline V gene. This CDR3 contains 13 residues. Deletions cut 3 bases from V and 5 bases from J, with 7 bases between. The CDR3 spells CASSYAETGELFF. In DNA, the CDR3 is TGTGCCAGCAGTTATGCGGAAACCGGGGAGCTGTTTTTT.

This clonotype was picked up many times. The genes are TRBV7-2 and TRBJ2-5; maybe TRBD1 (5 bases). CDR1 and CDR2 from the germline V gene are SGHTA and FQGNSA. The ends were cut back, 0 bases at V and 6 bases at J, with 8 bases in the middle. The CDR3 extends over 13 amino acids. The DNA of the CDR3 is TGTGCCAGCAGCTTAGCAGGGGCACAGACCCAGTACTTC. It translates to CASSLAGAQTQYF. Based on the CDR3 plus reference TRBV7-2 and TRBJ2-5, the full variable domain is GAGVSQSPSNKVTEKGKDVELRCDPISGHTALYWYRQSLGQGLEFLIYFQGNSAPDKSGLPSDRFSAERTGGSVSTLTIQRTQQEDSAVYLCASSLAGAQTQYFGPGTRLLVL.

This clonotype was observed a few times. The rearrangement joins TRBV7-9 to TRBJ1-5, with D uncertain. The CDR3 spans 13 residues. Germline V gene data show CDR1 as SEHNR and CDR2 as FQNEAQ (reference sequence). Trimming pared 2 bases from V and 7 bases from J, leaving 9 bases between. The CDR3 sequence is CASSLNVYQPQHF. CDR3 nucleotides: TGTGCCAGCAGCTTAAACGTCTACCAGCCCCAGCATTTT. Drawing the rest from reference TRBV7-9 and TRBJ1-5, the complete variable domain is DTGVSQNPRHKITKRGQNVTFRCDPISEHNRLYWYRQTLGQGPEFLTYFQNEAQLEKSRLLSDRFSAERPKGSFSTLEIQRTEQGDSAMYLCASSLNVYQPQHFGDGTRLSIL.

This clonotype was recorded a few times. The chain joins TRBV6-6 to TRBJ1-2; D uncertain. Germline CDR1 MNHNY, CDR2 SVGAGI (reference sequence). The CDR3 has 12 amino acids. Between the trimmed V and J ends, which lost 0 bases and 6 bases, there was a span of 5 bases. DNA for the CDR3: TGTGCCAGCAGTTACTCCCAGAATGGCTACACCTTC. Its protein is CASSYSQNGYTF.

This clonotype has only a few counts. CDR3 protein: CASSQYLDSYGYTF. The CDR3 DNA is TGTGCCAGCAGTCAGTACCTAGACAGCTATGGCTACACCTTC. The genes are TRBV25-1 and TRBJ1-2; tentative D call: TRBD1 (5 bases). This CDR3 has 14 residues. The ends were cut back, 5 bases at V and 4 bases at J, with 14 bases in the middle. Germline V gene lookup returns CDR1 MGHDK and CDR2 SYGVNS.

The genes are TRBV9 and TRBJ1-1, with no clear D. V was clipped by 0 bases and J by 3 bases, with 6 bases between them. Germline CDR1 and CDR2: SGDLS and YYNGEE. This CDR3 has 13 amino acids. The CDR3 sequence is CASSVDRYTEAFF. The CDR3 DNA is TGTGCCAGCAGCGTAGACCGGTACACTGAAGCTTTCTTT.

This clonotype showed up many times. V is TRBV6-2 or TRBV6-3 and J is TRBJ1-2; D ambiguous. The CDR3 sequence is 12 residues long. Trimming cost V 2 bases and J 5 bases, with 6 bases left between them. CDR1 and CDR2 (germline): MNHEY, SVGEGT. The CDR3 nucleotides are TGTGCCAGCAGTTACCAGGAGTATGGCTACACCTTC. Translated, it gives CASSYQEYGYTF.